The 32 T cell receptor beta chains below all came from one sample that was sequenced in a study of blood T cell repertoires in COVID-19 (dated by TCRdb to between 2020 and 2021). The method was the immunoSEQ multiplex PCR assay. TCRdb stores this immuneACCESS table with in-frame sequences only. Part of the clones is absent; in the studies checked, under half of the shortfall reflects unresolved V genes, and no reason is known for the rest. The sample records 150,000 or so clones, 70% to 90% of which are singletons. Of the sample, around 8% is held by the ten largest clones. The sequencing sample was made of peripheral blood. The source of these receptors is a woman in her sixties with COVID-19, enrolled during active disease.

This rearrangement joins TRBV4-3 to TRBJ1-3, with TRBD1 as a possible D gene (5 bases). CDR1 and CDR2 from the germline V gene are LGHNA and YSLEER. This CDR3 comprises 15 residues. Trimming removed 5 bases from V and 3 bases from J, with 14 bases in between. CDR3 sequence (DNA): TGCGCCAGCAGCGAAAGGCAGGGATATGGAAACACCATATATTTT. This codes for CASSERQGYGNTIYF.

The rearrangement links TRBV24-1 to TRBJ1-5, with D tentatively TRBD1 (6 bases). V gave up 7 bases and J gave up 3 bases, with 15 bases separating them. Per germline, CDR1 KGHDR and CDR2 SFDVKD. The CDR3 runs to 15 residues. The CDR3 DNA follows: TGTGCCACCAGCGACACTGGACAGTTCAATCAGCCCCAGCATTTT. Amino acids: CATSDTGQFNQPQHF.

The rearrangement joins TRBV7-9 to TRBJ1-6; D is unclear. Per germline, CDR1 SEHNR and CDR2 FQNEAQ (reference sequence). V was cut by 5 bases and J by 7 bases, with 12 bases left in between. The CDR3 is 14 residues long. In nucleotides, the CDR3 is TGTGCCAGCAGCCGGGATCCTTCAAATTCACCCCTCCACTTT. It is translated as CASSRDPSNSPLHF. The full variable domain, its missing parts supplied by reference TRBV7-9 and TRBJ1-6, is DTGVSQNPRHKITKRGQNVTFRCDPISEHNRLYWYRQTLGQGPEFLTYFQNEAQLEKSRLLSDRFSAERPKGSFSTLEIQRTEQGDSAMYLCASSRDPSNSPLHFGNGTRLTVT.

The chain carries TRBV6-4 and TRBJ1-6, with D tentatively TRBD1 (6 bases). The length of the CDR3 is 14 residues. The germline V gene has CDR1 MRHNA and CDR2 SNTAGT. V was pared by 6 bases and J by 7 bases, with 13 bases between. CDR3 region: CASRSGQTNSPLHF. The CDR3, as DNA: TGTGCCAGCAGATCCGGACAGACCAATTCACCCCTCCACTTT.

J is TRBJ2-2 and V is TRBV14, with a tentative D call TRBD1 (6 bases). Trimming removed 4 bases at V and 2 bases at J, with 11 bases between. CDR1 is SGHDN, CDR2 FVKESK, per germline. The CDR3 is made up of 15 amino acids. In nucleotides, the CDR3 is TGTGCCAGCAGCCGCCCAGGGGTTAACACCGGGGAGCTGTTTTTT. This translates into CASSRPGVNTGELFF.

This chain uses TRBV9 with TRBJ2-1; TRBD2 matches at 13 bases. The CDR3 totals 17 residues. The junction had 2 bases not matched to a gene; V was cut back by 2 bases and J by 0 bases. Germline-derived CDR1 and CDR2 are SGDLS and YYNGEE. CDR3: CASSVTSGGSSYNEQFF. The CDR3 DNA sequence: TGTGCCAGCAGCGTGACTAGCGGGGGGAGCTCCTACAATGAGCAGTTCTTC.

J is TRBJ2-5 and V is TRBV3-1 (or the pseudogene TRBV3-2); TRBD2 agrees at 9 bases. V was pared by 3 bases and J by 4 bases, with 12 bases of the junction left unmatched. Germline-derived CDR1 and CDR2 are LGHDT and YNNKEL (reference sequence). The CDR3 extends over 17 amino acids. This chain's CDR3 is CASSQNPGLAGLETQYF. The CDR3 DNA follows: TGTGCCAGCAGCCAGAATCCGGGGCTAGCGGGGTTAGAGACCCAGTACTTC.

The V call is TRBV2, the J call TRBJ2-3; 7 bases fit TRBD2. From germline, CDR1 is SNHLY and CDR2 FYNNEI. This CDR3 comprises 13 residues. After removal of 8 bases from V and 4 bases from J, the junction contained 6 bases not matched to a gene. CDR3 sequence reads: CASGLESSDTQYF. CDR3 coding DNA: TGTGCCAGCGGACTAGAATCATCAGATACGCAGTATTTT. The full variable domain, in which reference TRBV2 and TRBJ2-3 provide the parts outside the CDR3, is EPEVTQTPSHQVTQMGQEVILRCVPISNHLYFYWYRQILGQKVEFLVSFYNNEISEKSEIFDDQFSVERPDGSNFTLKIRSTKLEDSAMYFCASGLESSDTQYFGPGTRLTVL.

J is TRBJ2-1 and V is TRBV9, with a weak D call TRBD2 (6 bases). The V gene lost 3 bases and the J gene lost 4 bases, with 14 bases spanning the gap. Germline V lookup: CDR1 SGDLS, CDR2 YYNGEE. This CDR3 has 15 amino acids. CDR3 sequence: CASSGREQLYNEQFF. CDR3 DNA: TGTGCCAGCAGCGGCCGGGAGCAGCTGTACAATGAGCAGTTCTTC.

This clone has just a few counts. The gene calls are TRBV7-2 and TRBJ2-1; 8 bases map to TRBD1. CDR3 length: 16 residues. Germline V gene sequence: CDR1 SGHTA, CDR2 FQGNSA. V lost 3 bases and J lost 6; bases outside the gene matches: 10. The CDR3 DNA sequence: TGTGCCAGCAGCTTGACTTTCGGGACAGGATTCAATGAGCAGTTCTTC. Amino acid sequence: CASSLTFGTGFNEQFF.

The V call is TRBV6-2 or TRBV6-3, the J call TRBJ2-7, with D possibly being TRBD1 (5 bases). Germline V gene sequence: CDR1 MNHEY, CDR2 SVGEGT. This CDR3 is 14 amino acids long. Trimming removed 5 bases from V and 8 bases from J, with 19 bases in between. CDR3 nucleotide sequence: TGTGCCAGCAGTGACCCACTTATCTCAGGGCAGCAGTACTTC. This encodes CASSDPLISGQQYF.

The V gene is TRBV6-1, the J gene TRBJ1-3, with TRBD1 matching 8 bases. V trimming: 2 bases; J trimming: 0 bases; junction bases outside the gene matches: 6. Per germline, CDR1 MNHNS and CDR2 SASEGT. The CDR3 is made up of 17 amino acids. The CDR3 protein is CASSEPPGGVSGNTIYF. The CDR3, as DNA: TGTGCCAGCAGTGAACCACCAGGGGGCGTCTCTGGAAACACCATATATTTT.

This chain joins TRBV2 and TRBJ1-5; 11 nucleotides match TRBD1. The V and J ends lost 6 bases and 5 bases, in that order; junction bases with no gene match: 6. The CDR3 loop spans 15 amino acids. The V gene's germline CDR1 is SNHLY and CDR2 FYNNEI. The CDR3 here is CASSLGTGGYQPQHF. CDR3 in DNA: TGTGCCAGCAGCCTCGGGACAGGGGGATATCAGCCCCAGCATTTT.

The chain is built from TRBV25-1 and TRBJ1-4; D may be TRBD1 (6 bases). V lost 0 bases and J lost 6, with 14 bases in between. CDR3 length: 16 residues. The germline gives CDR1 MGHDK, CDR2 SYGVNS. The CDR3 loop is CASSEYFGQYDEKLFF. CDR3 sequence (DNA): TGTGCCAGCAGTGAATATTTCGGACAGTACGATGAAAAACTGTTTTTT.

The chain combines TRBV9 with TRBJ2-5; 10 nucleotides match TRBD1. V was clipped by 2 bases and J by 5 bases; unmatched bases: 12. CDR3 length equals 17 residues. Germline V CDR1 and CDR2: SGDLS, YYNGEE. The CDR3 reads CASSVATPGTGVETQYF. DNA of the CDR3: TGTGCCAGCAGCGTCGCCACGCCGGGGACAGGGGTGGAGACCCAGTACTTC. The full variable domain, with the rest looked up from reference TRBV9 and TRBJ2-5, is DSGVTQTPKHLITATGQRVTLRCSPRSGDLSVYWYQQSLDQGLQFLIQYYNGEERAKGNILERFSAQQFPDLHSELNLSSLELGDSALYFCASSVATPGTGVETQYFGPGTRLLVL.

V usage is TRBV5-1 and J usage is TRBJ2-1; 12 bases fit TRBD2. The CDR3 loop spans 16 amino acids. CDR1 is SGHRS, CDR2 YFSETQ, per germline. Trimming took 0 bases from V and 6 from J; bases not matched to a gene: 4. The CDR3 DNA sequence: TGCGCCAGCAGCTTGGTACTAGCGGGGGGCTTCAATGAGCAGTTCTTC. Its translation: CASSLVLAGGFNEQFF.

This chain uses TRBV5-1 with TRBJ2-2; D may be TRBD1 (5 bases). CDR3 length equals 14 residues. The V end lost 1 base, the J end lost 1 base, and 5 bases lay between the germline ends. Germline V lookup: CDR1 SGHRS, CDR2 YFSETQ. The CDR3 region is CASSLTGNTGELFF. CDR3 nucleotides: TGCGCCAGCAGCTTGACAGGGAACACCGGGGAGCTGTTTTTT.

The chain couples TRBV11-1 to TRBJ2-3, with 7 bases fitting TRBD2. Germline values: CDR1 SGHAT, CDR2 FQDESV (reference sequence). CDR3 length: 15 amino acids. With V trimmed by 0 bases and J by 9 bases, 9 bases remained unmatched. The CDR3, as DNA: TGTGCCAGCAGCTTAGCGCTGGGTAGCGGGCCAACGCAGTATTTT. This codes for CASSLALGSGPTQYF.

The chain couples TRBV5-1 to TRBJ2-7; TRBD2 is a possible D gene (6 bases). V was cut by 4 bases and J by 5 bases, with 13 bases left in between. The germline V gene encodes CDR1 SGHRS and CDR2 YFSETQ. The CDR3 extends over 13 amino acids. Written as DNA, the CDR3 is TGCGCCAGCAGCGGCCCCGGGACTCACGAGCAGTACTTC. Residues: CASSGPGTHEQYF.

J is TRBJ1-2 and V is TRBV7-6, with D uncertain. CDR1 and CDR2 (germline): SGHVS, FNYEAQ. V shed 3 bases and J shed 4 bases, with 3 bases lying between them. The CDR3 contains 11 residues. CDR3 sequence (DNA): TGTGCCAGCAGCTTCAGCTATGGCTACACCTTC. Its protein is CASSFSYGYTF.

This chain links TRBV10-3 with TRBJ1-6; TRBD1 matches at 12 bases. J gave up 10 bases and V 10 bases, and 8 bases lay outside the gene matches. Germline V gene sequence: CDR1 ENHRY, CDR2 SYGVKD. The CDR3 runs 14 residues. DNA of the CDR3: TGTGCCACACGCTCCGGGACAGGGGGCTCACCCCTCCACTTT. It yields the protein CATRSGTGGSPLHF.

Here the CDR3 DNA reads TGCGCCAGCAGCTTAGACAGGGGAAGTTCACCCCTCCACTTT. Translated: CASSLDRGSSPLHF. V is TRBV4-1 and J is TRBJ1-6, with TRBD1 identical over 8 bases. V was pared by 5 bases and J by 9 bases, with 6 bases of the junction left unmatched. Germline V CDR1 and CDR2: MGHRA, YSYEKL. This CDR3 spans 14 amino acids.

The rearrangement uses TRBV7-6 and TRBJ2-7; 7 bases are a match to TRBD1. V was clipped by 6 bases and J by 4 bases; unmatched bases: 9. This CDR3 is built from 14 residues. The germline V gene encodes CDR1 SGHVS and CDR2 FNYEAQ. The CDR3 region is CASSNRGAPYEQYF. As DNA, the CDR3 is TGTGCCAGCAGTAACAGGGGTGCCCCGTACGAGCAGTACTTC.

The genes are TRBV6-2 or TRBV6-3 and TRBJ2-3, with D unresolved. The CDR3 loop spans 17 amino acids. V was pared by 1 base and J by 0 bases, with 14 bases between. Germline V gives CDR1 MNHEY, CDR2 SVGEGT. DNA of the CDR3: TGTGCCAGCAGTTACTTGGTCGGGTCGACGAGCACAGATACGCAGTATTTT. Residues: CASSYLVGSTSTDTQYF.

The rearrangement uses TRBV7-9 and TRBJ2-7, with TRBD1 matching over 9 bases. V lost 5 bases and J lost 5; bases outside the gene matches: 10. The V gene's germline CDR1 is SEHNR and CDR2 FQNEAQ (reference sequence). This CDR3 is built from 15 residues. This CDR3 is CASSQGLGTGNEQYF. As DNA, the CDR3 is TGTGCCAGCAGCCAGGGGCTCGGGACAGGGAACGAGCAGTACTTC.

This chain uses TRBV5-8 with TRBJ2-3; tentatively, D is TRBD2 (7 bases). The CDR3 has 15 residues. The V and J ends lost 4 bases and 3 bases respectively, with 15 bases between them. Germline V gene data show CDR1 as SGHTS and CDR2 as YDEGEE. This CDR3 is CASSLIGGETDTQYF. CDR3 sequence (DNA): TGTGCCAGCAGCCTCATAGGGGGGGAGACAGATACGCAGTATTTT.

The chain uses TRBV13 and TRBJ1-1; D is uncertain. Germline values: CDR1 PRHDT, CDR2 FYEKMQ (reference sequence). V was trimmed by 7 bases and J by 3 bases, leaving 3 bases between them. This CDR3 region has 10 residues. The CDR3 spells CASTYTEAFF. As DNA, the CDR3 is TGTGCCAGCACTTACACTGAAGCTTTCTTT.

V usage is TRBV4-2 and J usage is TRBJ2-5; the D gene is possibly TRBD1 (6 bases). The CDR3 is made up of 15 amino acids. Looked up from germline, CDR1 is LGHNA and CDR2 is YNFKEQ. With 1 base removed from V and 2 bases from J, the gap between germline ends came to 11 bases. The CDR3 loop is CASSQASGQQETQYF. The CDR3 DNA reads TGTGCCAGCAGCCAAGCCTCCGGACAGCAAGAGACCCAGTACTTC.

The V call is TRBV4-1, the J call TRBJ2-1; D is unclear. Germline values: CDR1 MGHRA, CDR2 YSYEKL. This CDR3 contains 14 residues. Trimming took off 0 bases at V and 4 bases at J, with 7 bases between the two ends. CDR3 DNA: TGCGCCAGCAGCCAAGAGATCGGTTACAATGAGCAGTTCTTC. It is translated as CASSQEIGYNEQFF.

The CDR3 spells CASTGQAGEKLFF. The CDR3 DNA sequence: TGTGCCAGCACCGGACAGGCGGGGGAAAAACTGTTTTTT. The J gene is TRBJ1-4, the V gene TRBV7-2; 7 bases align to TRBD1. The CDR3 spans 13 residues. From germline, CDR1 is SGHTA and CDR2 FQGNSA. The junction had 7 bases not matched to a gene; V was cut back by 7 bases and J by 8 bases.

This clone was recorded once. This chain uses TRBV6-5 with TRBJ1-1; 8 nucleotides agree with TRBD1. Unmatched junction bases numbered 1, after V lost 7 bases and J lost 3 bases. Germline V gene sequence: CDR1 MNHEY, CDR2 SVGAGI. The CDR3 covers 12 residues. In DNA form, the CDR3 reads TGTGCCAGCACGGACAGGGACACTGAAGCTTTCTTT. This encodes CASTDRDTEAFF.

The chain links TRBV5-1 to TRBJ2-1; D unresolved. Germline loops: CDR1 SGHRS, CDR2 YFSETQ. Between the trimmed V and J ends, which lost 0 bases and 0 bases, there was a span of 4 bases. This CDR3 spans 14 amino acids. The CDR3 loop is CASSLESSYNEQFF. CDR3 DNA sequence: TGCGCCAGCAGCTTGGAGAGCTCCTACAATGAGCAGTTCTTC.